This TCR beta chain was captured in a study of T cell responses to AZD1222 COVID-19 vaccine. V dropped 7 bases and J dropped 8 bases, with 24 bases sitting between them. The V gene's germline CDR1 is SGDLS and CDR2 YYNGEE. The CDR3 totals 15 residues. The table came from immunoSEQ multiplex PCR; TCRdb's copy has only in-frame clones and leaves some out. The sample has roughly 170,000 clones, 75% to 90% seen once. This TCR derives from an adult in good health. The chain couples TRBV9 to TRBJ1-2; no clear D gene. The specimen was peripheral blood, collected on day 0 of AZD1222 vaccination. The chain's CDR3 is CASHMGIGRGGGYTF. The CDR3 DNA is TGTGCCAGCCATATGGGAATCGGGCGCGGAGGGGGCTACACCTTC.